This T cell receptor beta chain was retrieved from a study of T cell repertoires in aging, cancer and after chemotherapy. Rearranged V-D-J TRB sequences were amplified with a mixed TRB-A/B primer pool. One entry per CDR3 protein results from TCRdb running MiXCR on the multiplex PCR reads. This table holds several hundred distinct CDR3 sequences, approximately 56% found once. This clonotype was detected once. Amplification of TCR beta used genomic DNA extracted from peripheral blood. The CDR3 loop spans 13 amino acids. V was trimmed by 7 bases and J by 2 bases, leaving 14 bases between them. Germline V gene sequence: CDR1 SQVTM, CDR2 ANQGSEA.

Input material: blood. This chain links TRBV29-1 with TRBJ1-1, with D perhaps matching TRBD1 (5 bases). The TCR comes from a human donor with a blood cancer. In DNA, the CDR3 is TGCAGCGCCCGCCGGGACGCCAACACTGAAGCTTTCTTT. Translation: CSARRDANTEAFF.